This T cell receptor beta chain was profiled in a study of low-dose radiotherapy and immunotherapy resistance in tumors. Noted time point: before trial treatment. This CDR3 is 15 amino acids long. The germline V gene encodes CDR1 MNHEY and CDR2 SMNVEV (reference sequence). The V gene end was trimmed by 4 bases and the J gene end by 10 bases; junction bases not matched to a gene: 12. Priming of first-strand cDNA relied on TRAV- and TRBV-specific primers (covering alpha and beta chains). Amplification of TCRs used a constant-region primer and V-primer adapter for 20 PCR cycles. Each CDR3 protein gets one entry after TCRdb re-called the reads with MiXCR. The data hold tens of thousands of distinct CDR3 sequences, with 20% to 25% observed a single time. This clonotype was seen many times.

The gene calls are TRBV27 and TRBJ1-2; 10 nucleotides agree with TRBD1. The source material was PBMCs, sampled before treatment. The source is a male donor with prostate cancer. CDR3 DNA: TGTGCCAGCAGTTCGACTAGGACAGGGGGAACCTCCTACACCTTC. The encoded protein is CASSSTRTGGTSYTF.